This T cell receptor beta chain was recorded in a study of early T cells in non-severe SARS-CoV-2 infection. Study information: Sequencing of unsorted whole blood was done on bulk RNA, leaving chains unpaired. Overall study results and limits: Private and CD4 specificities were missed by VDJdb matching, which favored anti-spike CD8 responses.

In its sample, this clonotype was seen many times. Its target is not known. Researchers tagged individual cDNA molecules with unique molecular identifiers. TCRdb called the 5' RACE reads again in MiXCR, with one record for every CDR3 protein. In the table there are some 33,000 distinct CDR3 sequences, about 6% of which are singletons. The material sequenced was whole blood. The TCR originated in an adult who was a healthcare worker with PCR-confirmed SARS-CoV-2 infection or an uninfected control (not recorded which).

The CDR3 coding sequence is TGTGCCAGCAGTCCGATGTCCTCCTACGAGCAGTACTTC. Its translation is CASSPMSSYEQYF. The chain recombines TRBV12-3 or TRBV12-4 with TRBJ2-7; D is unclear. The CDR3 is 13 residues long. V was shortened by 5 bases and J by 0 bases, with 8 bases between the two germline ends.